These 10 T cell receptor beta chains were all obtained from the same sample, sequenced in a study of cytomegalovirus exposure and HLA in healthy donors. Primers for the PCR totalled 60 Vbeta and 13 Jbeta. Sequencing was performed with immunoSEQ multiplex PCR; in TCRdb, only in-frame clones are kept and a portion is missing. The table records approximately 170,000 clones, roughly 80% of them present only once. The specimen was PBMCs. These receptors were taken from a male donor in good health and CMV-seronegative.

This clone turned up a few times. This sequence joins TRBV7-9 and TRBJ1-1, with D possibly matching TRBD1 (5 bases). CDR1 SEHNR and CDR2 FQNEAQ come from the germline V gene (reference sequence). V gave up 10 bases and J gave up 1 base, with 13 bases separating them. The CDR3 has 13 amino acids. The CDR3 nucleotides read TGTGCCACTGAGGACACCCAGAACACTGAAGCTTTCTTT. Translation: CATEDTQNTEAFF.

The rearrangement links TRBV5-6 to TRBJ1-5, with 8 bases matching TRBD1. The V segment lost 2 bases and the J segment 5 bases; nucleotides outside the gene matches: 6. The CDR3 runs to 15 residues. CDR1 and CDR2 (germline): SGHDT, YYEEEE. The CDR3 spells CASSFRDRPYQPQHF. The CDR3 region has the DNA TGTGCCAGCAGCTTCCGGGACAGGCCATATCAGCCCCAGCATTTT.

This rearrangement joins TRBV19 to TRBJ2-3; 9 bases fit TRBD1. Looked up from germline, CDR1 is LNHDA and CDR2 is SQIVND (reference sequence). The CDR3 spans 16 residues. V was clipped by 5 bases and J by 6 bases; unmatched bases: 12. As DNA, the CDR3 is TGTGCCAGTAGTGTTACCGGGACAGGGAAAGCGGATACGCAGTATTTT. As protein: CASSVTGTGKADTQYF.

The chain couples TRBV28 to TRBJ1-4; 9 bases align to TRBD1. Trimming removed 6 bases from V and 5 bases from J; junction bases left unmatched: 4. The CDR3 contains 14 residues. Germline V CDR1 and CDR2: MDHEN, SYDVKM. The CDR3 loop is CASSTGGVNEKLFF. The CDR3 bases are TGTGCCAGCAGCACAGGGGGCGTAAATGAAAAACTGTTTTTT. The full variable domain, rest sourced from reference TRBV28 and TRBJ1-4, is DVKVTQSSRYLVKRTGEKVFLECVQDMDHENMFWYRQDPGLGLRLIYFSYDVKMKEKGDIPEGYSVSREKKERFSLILESASTNQTSMYLCASSTGGVNEKLFFGSGTQLSVL.

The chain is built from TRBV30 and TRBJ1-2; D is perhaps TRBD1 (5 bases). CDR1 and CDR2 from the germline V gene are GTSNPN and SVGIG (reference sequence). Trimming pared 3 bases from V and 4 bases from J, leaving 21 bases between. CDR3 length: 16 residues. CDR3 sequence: CAWSPTGHLSPYGYTF. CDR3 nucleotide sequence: TGTGCCTGGAGCCCCACAGGCCATCTGAGTCCCTATGGCTACACCTTC. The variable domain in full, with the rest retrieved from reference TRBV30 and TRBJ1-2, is SQTIHQWPATLVQPVGSPLSLECTVEGTSNPNLYWYRQAAGRGLQLLFYSVGIGQISSEVPQNLSASRPQDRQFILSSKKLLLSDSGFYLCAWSPTGHLSPYGYTFGSGTRLTVV.

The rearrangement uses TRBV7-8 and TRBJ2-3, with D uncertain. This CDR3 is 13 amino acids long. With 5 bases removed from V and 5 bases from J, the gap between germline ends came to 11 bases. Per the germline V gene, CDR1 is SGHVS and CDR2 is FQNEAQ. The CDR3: CASSRPPGDTQYF. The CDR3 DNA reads TGTGCCAGCAGCCGGCCCCCGGGAGATACGCAGTATTTT.

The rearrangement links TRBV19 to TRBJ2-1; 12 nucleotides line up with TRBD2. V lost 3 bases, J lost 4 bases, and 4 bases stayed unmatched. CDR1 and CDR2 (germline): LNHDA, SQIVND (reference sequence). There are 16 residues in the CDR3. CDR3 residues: CASSILTSGRYNEQFF. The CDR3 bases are TGTGCCAGTAGTATCTTAACTAGCGGGAGGTACAATGAGCAGTTCTTC.

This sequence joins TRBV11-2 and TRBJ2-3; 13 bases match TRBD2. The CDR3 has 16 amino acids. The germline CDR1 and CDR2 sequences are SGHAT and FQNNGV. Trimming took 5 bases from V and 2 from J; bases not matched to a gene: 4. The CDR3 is CASSVGLAGYTDTQYF. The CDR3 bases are TGTGCCAGCAGCGTGGGACTAGCGGGGTACACAGATACGCAGTATTTT.

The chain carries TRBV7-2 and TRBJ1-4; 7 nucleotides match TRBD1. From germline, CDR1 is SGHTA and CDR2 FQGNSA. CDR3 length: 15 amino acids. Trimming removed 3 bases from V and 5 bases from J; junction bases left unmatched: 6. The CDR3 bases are TGTGCCAGCAGCTTTCGACCGGGACAGAATGAAAAACTGTTTTTT. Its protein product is CASSFRPGQNEKLFF.

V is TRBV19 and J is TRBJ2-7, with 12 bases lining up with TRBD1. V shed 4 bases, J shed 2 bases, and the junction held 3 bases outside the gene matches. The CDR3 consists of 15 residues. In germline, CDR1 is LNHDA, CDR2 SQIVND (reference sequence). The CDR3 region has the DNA TGTGCCAGTAGTAGGGACAGGGGGCCCCCCTACGAGCAGTACTTC. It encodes CASSRDRGPPYEQYF.